This is a list of T cell receptor beta chains from one sample in a study of blood T cell repertoires in COVID-19. Method: immunoSEQ multiplex PCR; TCRdb's copy keeps in-frame clones and lacks some. Counted here are under 300,000 clones, less than 85% occurring once; the ten biggest clones make up 4.5% to 5%. The sample comprised peripheral blood. These receptors all come from a woman aged 80 or older with active or convalescent COVID-19. CDR3s include the opening cysteine and the closing phenylalanine or tryptophan.

V	CDR3
TRBV7-9	CASSNRDNQPQHF
TRBV12-3/TRBV12-4	CASSLATGGAFF
TRBV28	CASSVNRDTQYF
TRBV4-1	CASTKGLAGEEQFF
TRBV5-4	CASSWGLAGITDTQYF
TRBV5-1	CASSSTVDGLGEKLFF
TRBV5-1	CASSSEGMGVGADTQYF
TRBV11-2	CASSLGNRAYEQYF
TRBV5-4	CASTFGTENTGELFF
TRBV6-5	CASNPQGTHYGYTF
TRBV7-2	CASSLAGQLNQPQHF
TRBV6-5	CASGFGLSSYNEQFF
TRBV28	CASRPTGEGYTF
TRBV5-1	CASSLSPGEKLFF
TRBV4-1	CASSQGVLDRGYTEAFF
TRBV18	CASTVTSGGNEQFF
TRBV27	CASRKLAGGADTQYF
TRBV2	CASSEAGTTTYEQYF
TRBV7-9	CASSAGQVNEKLFF
TRBV2	CASRERTGPNSPLHF
TRBV19	CASRAWDSSYEQYF
TRBV5-1	CASTLSSAGVAGELFF
TRBV2	CASSPQGRSTGELFF
TRBV5-4	CASSSDLSSYNEQFF
TRBV19	CASSIGQYYGYTF
TRBV19	CASSPLGAPQHF
TRBV10-3	CAITGTASGEQYF
TRBV5-4	CASSLGTRSPLHF
TRBV5-1	CASSPRDSGANVLTF
TRBV11-2	CATGPAYGYTF
TRBV5-4	CASSLAERDSSYTF
TRBV6-5	CASSTPGRETEAFF
TRBV5-3	CARSIYYRFLYNEQFF
TRBV5-1	CASSFMLNTEAFF
TRBV18	CASSSRSQRESTDTQYF
TRBV2	CASSGERGVTGELFF
TRBV5-1	CASSLALAGGRDTQYF
TRBV6-1	CASSDGLAGGSSSYEQYF
TRBV19	CASSIGTVSNQPQHF
TRBV27	CASSLSGGSYNSPLHF
TRBV2	CASSEPNSGNTIYF
TRBV2	CASRGSGDTQYF
TRBV18	CASSPGTGNYGYTF
TRBV6-5	CASSYDRDTQYF
TRBV24-1	CATSDALIPRDTQYF
TRBV7-6	CASSLRDSTGELFF
TRBV12-3/TRBV12-4	CASSLGQNTEAFF
TRBV5-4	CASSFDSSNTGELFF
TRBV4-1	CASSQSTGLPEKLFF
TRBV9	CASSVGTSATNEKLFF
TRBV10-3	CAITGTSMDTQYF
TRBV27	CASSSLAGRGLETQYF
TRBV19	CASSRGLAGRVETQYF
TRBV11-2	CASSLNSAGLETQYF
TRBV5-4	CASSLGAGGPDTQYF